This T cell receptor beta chain originates from a study of cytomegalovirus exposure and HLA in healthy donors. Primers: 60 Vbeta forward and 13 Jbeta reverse. Using immunoSEQ multiplex PCR, the repertoire was profiled, and TCRdb retains in-frame clones only, with some absent. The sample records 150,000 or so clones, 84% being singletons. Study-wide points: Equally common other TCR beta chains were less clonally expanded than HLA-associated ones, a later analysis found. Excluded were some V segments that proved indistinguishable, including TRBV6-2 and TRBV6-3.

As concerns this clone: What it binds is not known.

The CDR3 runs 14 residues. Looked up from germline, CDR1 is SGHTA and CDR2 is FQGNSA. V lost 3 bases, J lost 5 bases, and 11 bases lay in between. This receptor was identified in a man aged 18 to 30 in good health and CMV-seronegative. The gene calls are TRBV7-2 and TRBJ2-1, with D possibly TRBD2 on 5 matching bases. The sample taken for sequencing was PBMCs. The CDR3 sequence: CASSFGGPNNEQFF. DNA of the CDR3: TGTGCCAGCAGCTTTGGCGGGCCTAACAATGAGCAGTTCTTC.